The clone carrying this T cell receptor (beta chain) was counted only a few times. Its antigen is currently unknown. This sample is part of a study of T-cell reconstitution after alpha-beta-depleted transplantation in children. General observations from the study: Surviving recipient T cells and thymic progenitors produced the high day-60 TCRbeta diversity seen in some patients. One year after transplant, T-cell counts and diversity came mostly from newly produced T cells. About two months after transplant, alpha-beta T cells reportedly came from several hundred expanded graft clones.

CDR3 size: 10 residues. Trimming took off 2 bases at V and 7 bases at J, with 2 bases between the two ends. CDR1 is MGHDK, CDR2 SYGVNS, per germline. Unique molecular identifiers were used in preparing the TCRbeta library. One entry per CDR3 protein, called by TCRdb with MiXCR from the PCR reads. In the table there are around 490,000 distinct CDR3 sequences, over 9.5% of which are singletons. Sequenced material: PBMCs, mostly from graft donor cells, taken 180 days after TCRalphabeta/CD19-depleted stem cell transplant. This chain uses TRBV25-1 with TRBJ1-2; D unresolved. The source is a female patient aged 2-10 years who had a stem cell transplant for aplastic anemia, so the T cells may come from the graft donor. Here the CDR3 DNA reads TGTGCCAGCAGTGAAATTGGCTACACCTTC. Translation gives CASSEIGYTF.